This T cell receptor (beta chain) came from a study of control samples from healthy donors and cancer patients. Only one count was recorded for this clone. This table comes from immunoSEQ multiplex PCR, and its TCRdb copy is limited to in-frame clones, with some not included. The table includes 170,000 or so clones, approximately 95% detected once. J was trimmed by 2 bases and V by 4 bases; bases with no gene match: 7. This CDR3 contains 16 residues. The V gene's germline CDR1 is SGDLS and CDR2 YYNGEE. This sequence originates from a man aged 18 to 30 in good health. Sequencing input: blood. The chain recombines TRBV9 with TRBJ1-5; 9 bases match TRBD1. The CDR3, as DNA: TGTGCCAGCAGCCCGGGGACAGGGATGGGCAATCAGCCCCAGCATTTT. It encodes CASSPGTGMGNQPQHF.